The 7 T cell receptor beta chains below all came from one sample that was sequenced in a study of cytomegalovirus exposure and HLA in healthy donors. PCR involved 60 Vbeta and 13 Jbeta primers. Profiling relied on immunoSEQ multiplex PCR, and the TCRdb table lists in-frame clones only, not all of them. This table holds approximately 190,000 clones. The sequenced sample was PBMCs. These receptor sequences come from a man aged 30 to 45 in good health and CMV-seronegative.

The chain couples TRBV29-1 to TRBJ2-2; TRBD1 matches 8 bases. With V trimmed by 7 bases and J by 5 bases, 6 bases remained unmatched. The germline V gene has CDR1 SQVTM and CDR2 ANQGSEA. This CDR3 is built from 13 residues. In nucleotides, the CDR3 is TGCAGCGGCCGACAGGGGACTACCGGGGAGCTGTTTTTT. Translation: CSGRQGTTGELFF.

This rearrangement joins TRBV15 to TRBJ1-2; 7 bases are shared with TRBD1. V dropped 1 base and J dropped 8; count of bases not matched to a gene: 4. From germline, CDR1 is LNHNV and CDR2 YYDKDF (reference sequence). The CDR3 totals 13 residues. The CDR3 here is CATSRGQGGGYTF. The CDR3 DNA is TGTGCCACCAGCAGAGGACAGGGCGGGGGCTACACCTTC.

The J gene is TRBJ1-5, the V gene TRBV10-3; no clear D. Between the trimmed V and J ends, which lost 10 bases and 2 bases, there was a span of 15 bases. The germline V gene has CDR1 ENHRY and CDR2 SYGVKD. The CDR3 is 14 residues long. The CDR3 nucleotides read TGTGCCACCTCCCTCGGGTCGGGCAATCAGCCCCAGCATTTT. Translation: CATSLGSGNQPQHF.

This chain connects TRBV14 to TRBJ2-7, with TRBD1 as a possible D gene (6 bases). CDR1 and CDR2 (germline): SGHDN, FVKESK. This CDR3 is 14 amino acids long. Trimming left V 0 bases short and J 2 bases short, with 8 bases between. The CDR3 DNA sequence: TGTGCCAGCAGCCAAGAGACAGGACCCTACGAGCAGTACTTC. Translation: CASSQETGPYEQYF. The complete variable domain, with remaining parts taken from reference TRBV14 and TRBJ2-7, reads EAGVTQFPSHSVIEKGQTVTLRCDPISGHDNLYWYRRVMGKEIKFLLHFVKESKQDESGMPNNRFLAERTGGTYSTLKVQPAELEDSGVYFCASSQETGPYEQYFGPGTRLTVT.

This chain connects TRBV9 to TRBJ2-7; 8 bases align to TRBD1. Germline V gives CDR1 SGDLS, CDR2 YYNGEE. Trimming at V came to 4 bases and at J to 6 bases, leaving 18 bases not matched to a gene. The CDR3 covers 17 residues. The CDR3 spells CASSTTGQGPTFGEQYF. CDR3 in DNA: TGTGCCAGCAGCACTACCGGACAGGGACCAACTTTCGGCGAGCAGTACTTC. The variable domain in full, with the rest retrieved from reference TRBV9 and TRBJ2-7, is DSGVTQTPKHLITATGQRVTLRCSPRSGDLSVYWYQQSLDQGLQFLIQYYNGEERAKGNILERFSAQQFPDLHSELNLSSLELGDSALYFCASSTTGQGPTFGEQYFGPGTRLTVT.

For the CDR3, the DNA is TGTGCCAGCAGCTTGGCCGGAGGGGACACTGAAGCTTTCTTT. This translates into CASSLAGGDTEAFF. The chain uses TRBV5-6 and TRBJ1-1; TRBD1 might be the D (5 bases). This CDR3 has 14 amino acids. The V gene's germline CDR1 is SGHDT and CDR2 YYEEEE. Between the trimmed V and J ends, which lost 0 bases and 3 bases, there was a span of 9 bases.

The chain links TRBV4-1 to TRBJ2-1; a possible D gene is TRBD2 (6 bases). The CDR3 length is 16 residues. Germline V gene lookup returns CDR1 MGHRA and CDR2 YSYEKL. Deletions cut 4 bases from V and 3 bases from J, with 16 bases between. In nucleotides, the CDR3 is TGCGCCAGCAGCCGGCCGTCGGGGGTTAGCTACAATGAGCAGTTCTTC. It codes for CASSRPSGVSYNEQFF.